This T cell receptor (beta chain) was sequenced during a study of patients and donors after allogeneic stem cell transplantation. Germline CDR1 is GTSNPN and CDR2 is SVGIG (reference sequence). The V gene lost 2 bases and the J gene lost 4 bases, with 17 bases spanning the gap. The CDR3 extends over 15 amino acids. TCRdb independently ran MiXCR on the RT-PCR reads; one entry per CDR3 protein. In the table there are hundreds of thousands of distinct CDR3 sequences, 16% of which are singletons. The V call is TRBV30, the J call TRBJ1-1; D gene unclear. The sequencing input was blood, either unsorted or a sorted T cell fraction (not recorded which). This sequence was found in a human donor who was either an allogeneic HSCT recipient or a stem cell or donor lymphocyte infusion donor (not recorded which). It is not recorded whose cells these are; they may come from a transplant donor. The CDR3 spells CAWSHPAPYFTEAFF. The CDR3 region has the DNA TGTGCCTGGAGTCATCCGGCACCTTATTTCACTGAAGCTTTCTTT.